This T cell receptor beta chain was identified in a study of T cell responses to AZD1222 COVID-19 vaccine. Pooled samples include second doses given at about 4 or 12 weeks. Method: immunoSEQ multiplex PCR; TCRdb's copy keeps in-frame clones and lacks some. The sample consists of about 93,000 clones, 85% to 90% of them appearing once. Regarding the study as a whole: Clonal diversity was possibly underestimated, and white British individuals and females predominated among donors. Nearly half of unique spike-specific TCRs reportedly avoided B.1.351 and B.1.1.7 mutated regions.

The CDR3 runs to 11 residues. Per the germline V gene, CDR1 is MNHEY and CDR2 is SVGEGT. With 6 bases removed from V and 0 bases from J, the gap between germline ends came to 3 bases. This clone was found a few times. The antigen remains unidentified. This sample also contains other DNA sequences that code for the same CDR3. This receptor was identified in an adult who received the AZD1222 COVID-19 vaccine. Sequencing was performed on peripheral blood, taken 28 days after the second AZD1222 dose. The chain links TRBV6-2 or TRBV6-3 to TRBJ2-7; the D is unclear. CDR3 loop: CASSHSYEQYF. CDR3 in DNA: TGTGCCAGCAGCCACTCCTACGAGCAGTACTTC.